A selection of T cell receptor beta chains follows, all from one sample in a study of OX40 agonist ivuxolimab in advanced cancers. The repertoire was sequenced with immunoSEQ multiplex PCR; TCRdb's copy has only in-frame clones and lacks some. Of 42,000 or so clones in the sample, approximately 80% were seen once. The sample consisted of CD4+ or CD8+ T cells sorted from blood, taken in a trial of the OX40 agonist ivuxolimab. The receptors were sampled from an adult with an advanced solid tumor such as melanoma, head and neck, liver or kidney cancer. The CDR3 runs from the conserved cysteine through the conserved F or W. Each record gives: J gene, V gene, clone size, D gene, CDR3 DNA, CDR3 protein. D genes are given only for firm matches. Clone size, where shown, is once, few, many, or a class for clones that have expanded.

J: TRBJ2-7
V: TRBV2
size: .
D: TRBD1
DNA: TGTGCCACCTCGGGGGACAGGGGTTTTTACGAGCAGTACTTC
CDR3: CATSGDRGFYEQYF

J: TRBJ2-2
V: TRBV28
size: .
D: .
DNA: TGTGCCAGCGGAATTAACACCGGGGAGCTGTTTTTT
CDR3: CASGINTGELFF

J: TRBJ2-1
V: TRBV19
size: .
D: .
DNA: TGTGCCAGTAGTATTGGGACATTCACTGAGCAGTTCTTC
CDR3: CASSIGTFTEQFF

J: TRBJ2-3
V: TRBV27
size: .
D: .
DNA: TGTGCCAGCAGTTTTTCGAGGGGAACAGATACGCAGTATTTT
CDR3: CASSFSRGTDTQYF

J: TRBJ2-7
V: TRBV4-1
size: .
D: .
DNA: TGCGCCAGCAGCCCCGAGGACAGACCGAGCTCCTACGAGCAGTACTTC
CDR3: CASSPEDRPSSYEQYF

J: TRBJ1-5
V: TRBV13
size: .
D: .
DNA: TGTGCCAGCAGCTTAGGAAGGGTGAGCGGTCAGCCCCAGCATTTT
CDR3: CASSLGRVSGQPQHF

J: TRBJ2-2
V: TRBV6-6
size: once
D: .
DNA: TGTGCCAGCAGTTACTCAGGACCGTACGGGGAGCTGTTTTTT
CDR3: CASSYSGPYGELFF

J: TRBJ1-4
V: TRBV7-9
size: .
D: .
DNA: TGTGCCAGCAGCCAAAACAGTGCTGCAACTAATGAAAAACTGTTTTTT
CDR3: CASSQNSAATNEKLFF

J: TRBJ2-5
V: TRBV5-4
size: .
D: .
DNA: TGTGCCAGCAGCTTGTCTGGGGATTCGGAGACCCAGTACTTC
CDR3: CASSLSGDSETQYF

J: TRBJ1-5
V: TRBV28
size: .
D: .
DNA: TGTGCCAGCAGTTTGGGTGTTCCCGCGCCCCAGCATTTT
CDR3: CASSLGVPAPQHF